This paragraph covers one TCR beta chain sequence. Which antigen it targets is not known. Base-call qualities are not available, and no considerably larger clone is one nucleotide away. This specimen comes from a study of T cell changes during pregnancy in multiple sclerosis (dated by TCRdb to about 2019). With regard to the full study: The study examined how the T cell repertoire changed over the course of pregnancy in women with multiple sclerosis.

V and J are truncated by 2 bases and 0 bases respectively, leaving an intervening sequence of 14 bases. From a lookup of the germline V gene, CDR1 and CDR2 are SNHLY and FYNNEI. Measured from the cysteine to the phenylalanine, the CDR3 is 16 residues long. The entry retains the CDR3 DNA only, 48 bases that are in frame from base 1. Library generation was performed with the immunoSEQ multiplex PCR assay. The table comes from immuneACCESS by way of TCRdb, which keeps in-frame sequences with V and J called. Part of the clones is missing from these tables; in studies checked, under half for an unresolved V gene and the rest for unknown reasons. The sample has tens of thousands of clones on record, around nine tenths of them singletons. Approximately 10% of the sample goes to the ten largest clones.

The TCR originated in a female donor with multiple sclerosis, enrolled in a pregnancy study. The rearranged chain carries TRBV2 and TRBJ2-7; TRBD2 is a weak D gene call, 6 bases matching. The source was CD8+ T cells from peripheral blood mononuclear cells, collected in the third trimester of pregnancy. The CDR3 reads as follows: CASSEPRDSLSYEQYF. The nucleotides read TGTGCCAGCAGTGAACCCCGGGACTCCCTCTCCTACGAGCAGTACTTC.